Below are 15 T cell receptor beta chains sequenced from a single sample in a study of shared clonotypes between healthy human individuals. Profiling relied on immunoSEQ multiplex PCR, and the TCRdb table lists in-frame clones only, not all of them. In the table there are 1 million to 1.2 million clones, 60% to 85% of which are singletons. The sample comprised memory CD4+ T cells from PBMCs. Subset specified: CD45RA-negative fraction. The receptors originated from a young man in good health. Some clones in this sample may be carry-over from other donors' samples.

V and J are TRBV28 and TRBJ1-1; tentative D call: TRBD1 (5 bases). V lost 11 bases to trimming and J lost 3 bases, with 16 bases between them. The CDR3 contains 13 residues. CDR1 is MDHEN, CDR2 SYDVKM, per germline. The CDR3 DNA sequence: TGTGCCGGAAAGAATCTGGGGGACACTGAAGCTTTCTTT. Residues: CAGKNLGDTEAFF.

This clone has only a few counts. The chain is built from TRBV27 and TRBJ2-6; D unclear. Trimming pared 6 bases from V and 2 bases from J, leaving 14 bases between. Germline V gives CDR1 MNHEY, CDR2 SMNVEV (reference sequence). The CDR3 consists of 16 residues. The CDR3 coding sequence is TGTGCCAGCAGCCATACCCAGTCTCCTGGGGCCAACGTCCTGACTTTC. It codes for CASSHTQSPGANVLTF. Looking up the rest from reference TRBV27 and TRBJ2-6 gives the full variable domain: EAQVTQNPRYLITVTGKKLTVTCSQNMNHEYMSWYRQDPGLGLRQIYYSMNVEVTDKGDVPEGYKVSRKEKRNFPLILESPSPNQTSLYFCASSHTQSPGANVLTFGAGSRLTVL.

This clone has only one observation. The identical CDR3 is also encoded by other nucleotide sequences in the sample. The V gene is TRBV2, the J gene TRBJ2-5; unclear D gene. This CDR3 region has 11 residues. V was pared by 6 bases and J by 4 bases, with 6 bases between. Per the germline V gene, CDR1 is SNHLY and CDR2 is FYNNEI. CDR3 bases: TGTGCCAGCAGCCCCGGAGAGACCCAGTACTTC. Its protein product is CASSPGETQYF.

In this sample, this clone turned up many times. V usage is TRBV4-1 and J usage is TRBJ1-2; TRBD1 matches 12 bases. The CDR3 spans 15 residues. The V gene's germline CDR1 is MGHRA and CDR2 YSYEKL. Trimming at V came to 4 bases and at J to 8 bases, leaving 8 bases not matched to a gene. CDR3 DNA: TGCGCCAGCAGCCCGGGGGGACAGGGGGCGCGGGGCTACACCTTC. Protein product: CASSPGGQGARGYTF.

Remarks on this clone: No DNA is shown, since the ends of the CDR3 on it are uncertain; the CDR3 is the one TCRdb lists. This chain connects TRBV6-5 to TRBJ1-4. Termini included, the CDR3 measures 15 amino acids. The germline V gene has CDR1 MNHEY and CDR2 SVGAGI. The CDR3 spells CASSSSVPPNEKLFF.

This chain's CDR3 is CASSQGPFNTGELFF. CDR3 nucleotides: TGTGCCAGCAGCCAAGGCCCATTTAACACCGGGGAGCTGTTTTTT. The chain carries TRBV4-2 and TRBJ2-2; D ambiguous. The CDR3 has 15 residues. CDR1 is LGHNA, CDR2 YNFKEQ, per germline. Trimming took off 1 base at V and 2 bases at J, with 8 bases between the two ends.

The CDR3 sequence is CASSPQVGVRSGANVLTF. CDR3 DNA: TGTGCCAGCAGCCCTCAGGTAGGGGTGCGCTCTGGGGCCAACGTCCTGACTTTC. This chain connects TRBV7-9 to TRBJ2-6; maybe TRBD1 (5 bases). Germline CDR1 SEHNR, CDR2 FQNEAQ (reference sequence). Trimming took off 5 bases at V and 0 bases at J, with 17 bases between the two ends. This CDR3 is 18 amino acids long.

In DNA, the CDR3 is TGTGCCAGTAACGTTGGCGAGGGAGAGCAGTTCTTC. Translating gives CASNVGEGEQFF. The chain carries TRBV19 and TRBJ2-1; the D gene is possibly TRBD2 (5 bases). The germline V gene encodes CDR1 LNHDA and CDR2 SQIVND (reference sequence). The CDR3 covers 12 residues. V shed 7 bases and J shed 10 bases, with 14 bases lying between them.

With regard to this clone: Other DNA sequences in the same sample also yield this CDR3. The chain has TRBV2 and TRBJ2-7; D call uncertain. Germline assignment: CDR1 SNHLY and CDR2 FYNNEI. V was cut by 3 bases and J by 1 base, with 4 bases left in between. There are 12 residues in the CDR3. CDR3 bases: TGTGCCAGCAGTGAGCGATCCTACGAGCAGTACTTC. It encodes CASSERSYEQYF.

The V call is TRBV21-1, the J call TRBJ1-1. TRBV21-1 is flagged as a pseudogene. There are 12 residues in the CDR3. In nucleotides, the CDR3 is TGTGCCGAACCTCGCGGGAACACTGAAGCTTTCTTT. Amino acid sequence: CAEPRGNTEAFF.

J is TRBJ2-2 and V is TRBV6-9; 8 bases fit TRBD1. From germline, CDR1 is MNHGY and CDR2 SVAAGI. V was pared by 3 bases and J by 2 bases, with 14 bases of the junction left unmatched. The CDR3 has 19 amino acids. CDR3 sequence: CASSYGQGTPKPNTGELFF. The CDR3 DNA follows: TGTGCCAGCAGTTACGGACAGGGTACCCCTAAGCCCAACACCGGGGAGCTGTTTTTT.

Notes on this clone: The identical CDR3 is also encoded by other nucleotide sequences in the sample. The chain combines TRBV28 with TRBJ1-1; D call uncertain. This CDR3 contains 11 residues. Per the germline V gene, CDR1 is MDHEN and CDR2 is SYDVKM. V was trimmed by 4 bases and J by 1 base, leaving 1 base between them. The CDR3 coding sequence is TGTGCCAGCAGTTCGAACACTGAAGCTTTCTTT. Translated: CASSSNTEAFF.

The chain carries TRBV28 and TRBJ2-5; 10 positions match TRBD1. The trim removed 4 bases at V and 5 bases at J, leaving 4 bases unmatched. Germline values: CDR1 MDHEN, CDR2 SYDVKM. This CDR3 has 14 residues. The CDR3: CASSSGTGVETQYF. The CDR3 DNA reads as TGTGCCAGCAGTTCAGGGACAGGGGTTGAGACCCAGTACTTC.

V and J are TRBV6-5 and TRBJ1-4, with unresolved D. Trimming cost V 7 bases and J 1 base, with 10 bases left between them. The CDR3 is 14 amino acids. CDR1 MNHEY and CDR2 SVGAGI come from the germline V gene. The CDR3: CASKSTVTNEKLFF. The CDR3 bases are TGTGCCAGCAAGAGCACAGTAACTAATGAAAAACTGTTTTTT.

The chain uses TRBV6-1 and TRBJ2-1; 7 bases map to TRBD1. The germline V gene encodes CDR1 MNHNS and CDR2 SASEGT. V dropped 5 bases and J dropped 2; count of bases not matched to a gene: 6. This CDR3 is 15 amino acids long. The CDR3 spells CASSPGRGTYNEQFF. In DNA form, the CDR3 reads TGTGCCAGCAGTCCAGGCAGGGGGACCTACAATGAGCAGTTCTTC.